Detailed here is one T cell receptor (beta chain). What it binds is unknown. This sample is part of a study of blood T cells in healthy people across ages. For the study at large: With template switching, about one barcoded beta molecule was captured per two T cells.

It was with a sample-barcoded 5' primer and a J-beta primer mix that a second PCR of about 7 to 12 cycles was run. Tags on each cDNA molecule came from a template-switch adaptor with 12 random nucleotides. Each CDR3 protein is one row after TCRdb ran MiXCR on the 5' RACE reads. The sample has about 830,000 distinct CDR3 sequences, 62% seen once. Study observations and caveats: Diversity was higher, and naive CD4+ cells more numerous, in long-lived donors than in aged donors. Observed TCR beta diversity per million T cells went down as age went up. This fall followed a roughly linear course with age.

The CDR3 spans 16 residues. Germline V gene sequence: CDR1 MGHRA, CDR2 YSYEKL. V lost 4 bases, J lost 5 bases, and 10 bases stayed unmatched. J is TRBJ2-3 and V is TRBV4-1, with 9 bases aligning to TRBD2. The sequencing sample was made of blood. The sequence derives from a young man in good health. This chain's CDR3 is CASSPLDSGGGDTQYF. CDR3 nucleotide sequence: TGCGCCAGCAGCCCGCTCGATAGCGGGGGTGGAGATACGCAGTATTTT.